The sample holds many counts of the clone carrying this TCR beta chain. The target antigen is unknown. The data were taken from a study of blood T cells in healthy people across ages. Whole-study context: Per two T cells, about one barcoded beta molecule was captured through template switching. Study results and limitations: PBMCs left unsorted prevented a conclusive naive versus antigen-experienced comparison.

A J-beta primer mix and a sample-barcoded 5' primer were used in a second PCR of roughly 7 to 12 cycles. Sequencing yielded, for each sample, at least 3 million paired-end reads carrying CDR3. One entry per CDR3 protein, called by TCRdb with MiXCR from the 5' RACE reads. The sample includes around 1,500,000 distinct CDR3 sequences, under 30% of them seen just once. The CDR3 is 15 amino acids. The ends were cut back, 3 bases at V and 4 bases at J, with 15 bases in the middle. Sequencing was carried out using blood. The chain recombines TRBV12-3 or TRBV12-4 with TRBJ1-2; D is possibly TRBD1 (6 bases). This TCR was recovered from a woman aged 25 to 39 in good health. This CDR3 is CASSFLASGAYGYTF. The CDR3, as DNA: TGTGCCAGCAGTTTCCTCGCGTCGGGGGCCTATGGCTACACCTTC.